This entry lists 18 T cell receptor beta chains sequenced from one sample in a study of blood T cell repertoires in COVID-19. Using immunoSEQ multiplex PCR, the repertoire was profiled, and TCRdb retains in-frame clones only, with some absent. The sample has roughly 57,000 clones, over 75% seen once. Sequencing input: peripheral blood. The source is an elderly man with acute or convalescent COVID-19.

The gene calls are TRBV11-2 and TRBJ2-3; tentative D call: TRBD2 (5 bases). V lost 2 bases and J lost 2, with 11 bases in between. The length of the CDR3 is 15 residues. Germline V gives CDR1 SGHAT, CDR2 FQNNGV. DNA for the CDR3: TGTGCCAGCAGCTTAAAAGAGGGCCTCACAGATACGCAGTATTTT. Its protein product is CASSLKEGLTDTQYF.

V is TRBV15 and J is TRBJ2-3; D might be TRBD1 (6 bases). The V and J ends lost 1 base and 2 bases respectively, with 13 bases between them. CDR1 LNHNV and CDR2 YYDKDF come from the germline V gene (reference sequence). The CDR3 loop spans 16 amino acids. CDR3 amino acids: CATSRGGSGATDTQYF. In DNA form, the CDR3 reads TGTGCCACCAGCAGAGGAGGGTCAGGGGCCACAGATACGCAGTATTTT. Full variable domain (remainder filled in from reference TRBV15 and TRBJ2-3): DAMVIQNPRYQVTQFGKPVTLSCSQTLNHNVMYWYQQKSSQAPKLLFHYYDKDFNNEADTPDNFQSRRPNTSFCFLDIRSPGLGDTAMYLCATSRGGSGATDTQYFGPGTRLTVL.

This CDR3 is CASSWRGPGDEQFF. The CDR3, as DNA: TGCGCCAGCAGCTGGCGGGGACCGGGGGATGAGCAGTTCTTC. The gene calls are TRBV5-1 and TRBJ2-1, with D perhaps matching TRBD2 (6 bases). Germline lookup yields CDR1 SGHRS and CDR2 YFSETQ. The V end was cut by 3 bases, the J end by 8 bases, with 15 bases between. The CDR3 extends over 14 amino acids. Filled out from reference TRBV5-1 and TRBJ2-1, the complete variable domain reads KAGVTQTPRYLIKTRGQQVTLSCSPISGHRSVSWYQQTPGQGLQFLFEYFSETQRNKGNFPGRFSGRQFSNSRSEMNVSTLELGDSALYLCASSWRGPGDEQFFGPGTRLTVL.

The chain is built from TRBV2 and TRBJ1-1; D may be TRBD1 (5 bases). The CDR3 covers 14 residues. Germline V CDR1 and CDR2: SNHLY, FYNNEI. The germline V and J ends were trimmed by 3 bases and 3 bases, with 11 bases remaining between them. The CDR3 loop is CASSDLSRDTEAFF. The DNA of the CDR3 is TGTGCCAGCAGTGATTTGTCCAGGGACACTGAAGCTTTCTTT.

The CDR3 sequence: CASSQDDGTVYSNQPQHF. The DNA of the CDR3 is TGTGCCAGCAGCCAAGATGATGGGACAGTCTATAGCAATCAGCCCCAGCATTTT. The chain joins TRBV14 to TRBJ1-5; 7 bases are a match to TRBD1. The CDR3 is made up of 18 amino acids. J was trimmed by 0 bases and V by 0 bases; bases with no gene match: 8. Germline CDR1 reads SGHDN; CDR2 reads FVKESK.

This clone has a handful of counts. The V call is TRBV11-2, the J call TRBJ2-7, with unresolved D. The CDR3 contains 15 residues. Germline V gene sequence: CDR1 SGHAT, CDR2 FQNNGV. The ends were cut back, 0 bases at V and 3 bases at J, with 12 bases in the middle. CDR3: CASSLEHSGHYEQYF. The CDR3 DNA is TGTGCCAGCAGCTTAGAACACAGTGGCCACTACGAGCAGTACTTC.

The rearrangement uses TRBV6-5 and TRBJ1-1, with TRBD1 matching 8 bases. CDR1 is MNHEY, CDR2 SVGAGI, per germline. There are 14 residues in the CDR3. Trimming removed 8 bases from V and 6 bases from J; junction bases left unmatched: 11. CDR3 DNA: TGTGCCAGCGGGAGCAGGGGGCCGGTCTCTGAAGCTTTCTTT. It codes for CASGSRGPVSEAFF.

The gene calls are TRBV19 and TRBJ2-7, with D perhaps matching TRBD2 (6 bases). The V gene's germline CDR1 is LNHDA and CDR2 SQIVND (reference sequence). V was shortened by 3 bases and J by 4 bases, with 16 bases between the two germline ends. The CDR3 sequence is 15 residues long. CDR3 amino acids: CASSMEGSRYYEQYF. CDR3 nucleotides: TGTGCCAGTAGTATGGAGGGTAGCCGGTATTACGAGCAGTACTTC.

V gene TRBV18 combines with J gene TRBJ2-1; no reliable D call. CDR1 and CDR2 (germline): KGHSH, LQKENI. The V end was cut by 0 bases, the J end by 4 bases, with 7 bases between. The CDR3 length is 14 residues. The CDR3 sequence: CASSPPGGYNEQFF. The CDR3 DNA is TGTGCCAGCTCACCACCTGGCGGTTACAATGAGCAGTTCTTC.

The chain combines TRBV7-8 with TRBJ1-2; 7 bases are shared with TRBD1. In germline, CDR1 is SGHVS, CDR2 FQNEAQ. J lost 4 bases, V lost 1 base, and 9 bases had no gene match. CDR3 length: 16 residues. The DNA for the CDR3 is TGTGCCAGCAGCTTAGGGCATATTGGACAGGCCTATGGCTACACCTTC. Translation: CASSLGHIGQAYGYTF. Drawing the rest from reference TRBV7-8 and TRBJ1-2, the complete variable domain is GAGVSQSPRYKVAKRGQDVALRCDPISGHVSLFWYQQALGQGPEFLTYFQNEAQLDKSGLPSDRFFAERPEGSVSTLKIQRTQQEDSAVYLCASSLGHIGQAYGYTFGSGTRLTVV.

This chain connects TRBV14 to TRBJ1-6, with 9 bases that match TRBD1. Germline-derived CDR1 and CDR2 are SGHDN and FVKESK. The CDR3 has 15 residues. V trimming: 4 bases; J trimming: 8 bases; junction bases outside the gene matches: 6. This CDR3 is CASSPSGTGYSPLHF. The CDR3 coding sequence is TGTGCCAGCAGCCCCTCCGGGACAGGGTATTCACCCCTCCACTTT. Combining the CDR3 with reference TRBV14 and TRBJ1-6 gives the whole variable domain EAGVTQFPSHSVIEKGQTVTLRCDPISGHDNLYWYRRVMGKEIKFLLHFVKESKQDESGMPNNRFLAERTGGTYSTLKVQPAELEDSGVYFCASSPSGTGYSPLHFGNGTRLTVT.

The V and J genes are TRBV11-2 and TRBJ2-6, with D unresolved. Trimming removed 5 bases at V and 0 bases at J, with 8 bases between. Germline V gives CDR1 SGHAT, CDR2 FQNNGV. The CDR3 spans 15 residues. The CDR3 bases are TGTGCCAGCAGCCGCGATCTCTCTGGGGCCAACGTCCTGACTTTC. It is translated as CASSRDLSGANVLTF.

The rearrangement joins TRBV7-6 to TRBJ2-7, with 7 bases matching TRBD1. J was trimmed by 5 bases and V by 5 bases; bases with no gene match: 18. The CDR3 consists of 17 residues. The germline V gene encodes CDR1 SGHVS and CDR2 FNYEAQ. The CDR3 sequence is CASSPRWDSSRGDEQYF. The CDR3 DNA follows: TGTGCCAGCAGCCCCCGATGGGACAGTAGCAGAGGGGACGAGCAGTACTTC.

CDR3 in amino acids: CASSLVRGPTYEQYF. The CDR3 DNA is TGTGCCAGCAGCTTAGTCCGAGGGCCAACCTACGAGCAGTACTTC. The chain combines TRBV11-2 with TRBJ2-7; D might be TRBD2 (5 bases). V lost 1 base to trimming and J lost 2 bases, with 12 bases between them. Germline CDR1 is SGHAT and CDR2 is FQNNGV. The CDR3 length is 15 residues.

V and J are TRBV28 and TRBJ1-5; 11 positions agree with TRBD1. The CDR3 spans 15 residues. J lost 4 bases, V lost 5 bases, and 4 bases had no gene match. CDR1 is MDHEN, CDR2 SYDVKM, per germline. CDR3 coding DNA: TGTGCCAGCAGTGACGGGACAGGGGGTAATCAGCCCCAGCATTTT. Translating gives CASSDGTGGNQPQHF.

This sequence joins TRBV29-1 and TRBJ2-3; tentative D call: TRBD2 (6 bases). V dropped 7 bases and J dropped 2 bases, with 16 bases sitting between them. The CDR3 has 14 residues. Germline values: CDR1 SQVTM, CDR2 ANQGSEA. This CDR3 is CSAAKGLFTDTQYF. The CDR3 DNA reads as TGCAGCGCCGCAAAGGGACTTTTCACAGATACGCAGTATTTT.

The chain carries TRBV3-1 (or the pseudogene TRBV3-2) and TRBJ2-6; D perhaps matches TRBD2 (5 bases). The length of the CDR3 is 19 residues. The V gene lost 0 bases and the J gene lost 1 base, with 16 bases spanning the gap. The germline V gene encodes CDR1 LGHDT and CDR2 YNNKEL (reference sequence). As DNA, the CDR3 is TGTGCCAGCAGCCAAGAGCGGTTACTAGAACGGTCTGGGGCCAACGTCCTGACTTTC. Translating gives CASSQERLLERSGANVLTF.

The chain employs TRBV30 and TRBJ2-5; TRBD1 aligns across 8 bases. The junction had 7 bases not matched to a gene; V was cut back by 2 bases and J by 5 bases. CDR1 is GTSNPN, CDR2 SVGIG, per germline (reference sequence). The CDR3 has 14 residues. CDR3 sequence: CAWSKNRGWETQYF. DNA of the CDR3: TGTGCCTGGAGTAAGAACAGGGGGTGGGAGACCCAGTACTTC.